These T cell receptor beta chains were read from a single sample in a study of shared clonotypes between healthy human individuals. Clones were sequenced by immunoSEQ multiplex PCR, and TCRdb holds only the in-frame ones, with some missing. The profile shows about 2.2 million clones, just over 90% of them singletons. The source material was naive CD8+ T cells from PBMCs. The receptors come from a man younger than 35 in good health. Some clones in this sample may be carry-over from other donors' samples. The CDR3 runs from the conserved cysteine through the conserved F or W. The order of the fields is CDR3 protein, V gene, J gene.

CASSLVHEQFF	TRBV7-2	TRBJ2-1
CASSVGTKRGYTF	TRBV9	TRBJ1-2
CASSFWTLGEQYF	TRBV13	TRBJ2-7
CAISDITRGWDEQYF	TRBV10-3	TRBJ2-7
CASSFGGIGSPLHF	TRBV27	TRBJ1-6
CASRAGLSYEQYF	TRBV6-6	TRBJ2-7
CASSRQGPGEQYF	TRBV4-1	TRBJ2-7
CASSSRTGMNTEAFF	TRBV7-8	TRBJ1-1
CASSERTSRSYEQYF	TRBV25-1	TRBJ2-7
CASSLRGPGELFF	TRBV27	TRBJ2-2
CASRIGTGLIEQYF	TRBV28	TRBJ2-7
CASSWGNEQFF	TRBV5-4	TRBJ2-1
CASSARAGSDGELFF	TRBV9	TRBJ2-2
CASSLTGQAPPHGYTF	TRBV11-2	TRBJ1-2
CASSRQKTGTGLSEQYF	TRBV4-1	TRBJ2-7
CASSSWDSSYEQYF	TRBV27	TRBJ2-7
CASSIGGYNSPLHF	TRBV7-9	TRBJ1-6
CASSQEGIAGGPETQYF	TRBV4-1	TRBJ2-5
CASRDYRGGYGYTF	TRBV2	TRBJ1-2
CASSPPSGNGANVLTF	TRBV7-8	TRBJ2-6
CASSIDPGGGTEQYF	TRBV19	TRBJ2-7
CASSYGGTGPYNEQFF	TRBV6-5	TRBJ2-1
CASSLGSTYEQYF	TRBV27	TRBJ2-7
CASSPQPHGVVGELFF	TRBV27	TRBJ2-2
CASSIIGGETQYF	TRBV19	TRBJ2-5
CASSLTPQGDGNQPQHF	TRBV28	TRBJ1-5
CASSSGRSSGNTIYF	TRBV11-2	TRBJ1-3
CASSPGHFLSSYEQYF	TRBV19	TRBJ2-7
CASSSGPGRFSGANVLTF	TRBV19	TRBJ2-6
CASSRGNQPQHF	TRBV19	TRBJ1-5
CASTGDKNTEAFF	TRBV10-1	TRBJ1-1
CASSLESEGSGNTIYF	TRBV13	TRBJ1-3
CASSVTPTGGVYEQYF	TRBV9	TRBJ2-7
CASSGTSRIMSIQFF	TRBV2	TRBJ2-1
CASSLAGGGYEQYF	TRBV7-9	TRBJ2-7
CASSQRTGGYNEQFF	TRBV6-5	TRBJ2-1
CAIRRKTSGIDEQFF	TRBV10-3	TRBJ2-1
CASSPSGRTYEQYF	TRBV28	TRBJ2-7
CAWSEIKQGASRPAFF	TRBV30	TRBJ1-1
CATSRDPLGEQFF	TRBV15	TRBJ2-1
CASSPEGPDEQFF	TRBV5-1	TRBJ2-1
CASSFLGTGETDEQFF	TRBV6-5	TRBJ2-1
CASSTRVGSNQPQHF	TRBV6-5	TRBJ1-5
CASSVGAGMREQYF	TRBV9	TRBJ2-7
CSAKYDEQYF	TRBV20-1	TRBJ2-7
CASSELWTSGDRTGELFF	TRBV25-1	TRBJ2-2
CSVELLGAPGGELFF	TRBV29-1	TRBJ2-2
CASSSQLGQGLSNYGYTF	TRBV7-8	TRBJ1-2
CASSLTVERVGYNEQFF	TRBV5-1	TRBJ2-1
CASTAGLSTREQFF	TRBV6-5	TRBJ2-1
CASGIWGGQGFTYEQYF	TRBV27	.
CASKNDGRNTEAFF	TRBV19	TRBJ1-1